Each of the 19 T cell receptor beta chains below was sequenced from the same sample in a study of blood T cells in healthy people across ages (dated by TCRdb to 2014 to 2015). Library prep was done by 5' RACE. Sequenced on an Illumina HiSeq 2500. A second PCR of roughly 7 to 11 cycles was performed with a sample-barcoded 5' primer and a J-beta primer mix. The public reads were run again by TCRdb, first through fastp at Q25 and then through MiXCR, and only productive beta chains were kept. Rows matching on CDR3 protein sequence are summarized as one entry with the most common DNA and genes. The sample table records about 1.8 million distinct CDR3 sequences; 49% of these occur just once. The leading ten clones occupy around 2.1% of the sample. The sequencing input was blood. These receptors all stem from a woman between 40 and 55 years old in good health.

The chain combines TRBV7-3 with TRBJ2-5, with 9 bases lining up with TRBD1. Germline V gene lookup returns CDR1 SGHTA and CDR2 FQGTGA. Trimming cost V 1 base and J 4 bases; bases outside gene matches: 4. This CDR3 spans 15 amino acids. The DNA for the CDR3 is TGTGCCAGCAGCTTAAACAGGGGGCGCCGAGAGACCCAGTACTTC. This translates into CASSLNRGRRETQYF.

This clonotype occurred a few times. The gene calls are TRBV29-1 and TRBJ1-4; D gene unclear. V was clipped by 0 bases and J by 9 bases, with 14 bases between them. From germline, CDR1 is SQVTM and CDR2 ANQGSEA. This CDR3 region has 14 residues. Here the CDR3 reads CSVEDGSLGKKLFF. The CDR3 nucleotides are TGCAGCGTTGAAGACGGCTCCCTAGGGAAAAAACTGTTTTTT.

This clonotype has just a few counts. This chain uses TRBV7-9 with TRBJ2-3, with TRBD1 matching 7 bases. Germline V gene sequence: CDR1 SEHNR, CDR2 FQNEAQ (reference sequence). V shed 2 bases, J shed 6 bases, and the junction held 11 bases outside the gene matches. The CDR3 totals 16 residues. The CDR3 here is CASSLNRGPFLDTQYF. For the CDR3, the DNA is TGTGCCAGCAGCTTAAACAGGGGCCCCTTTTTGGATACGCAGTATTTT.

The CDR3 region is CSARSDRGIEAFF. CDR3 coding DNA: TGCAGTGCTAGATCCGACAGGGGTATTGAAGCTTTCTTT. The chain employs TRBV20-1 and TRBJ1-1, with 8 nucleotides matching TRBD1. The trim removed 2 bases at V and 7 bases at J, leaving 6 bases unmatched. The CDR3 totals 13 residues. Germline loops: CDR1 DFQATT, CDR2 SNEGSKA (reference sequence).

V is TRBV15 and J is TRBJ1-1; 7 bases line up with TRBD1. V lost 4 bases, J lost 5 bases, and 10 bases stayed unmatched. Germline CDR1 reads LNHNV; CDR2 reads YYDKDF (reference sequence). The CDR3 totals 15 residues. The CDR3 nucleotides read TGTGCCACCAGCACTAAGACAGGGTCTGAAACTGAAGCTTTCTTT. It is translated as CATSTKTGSETEAFF.

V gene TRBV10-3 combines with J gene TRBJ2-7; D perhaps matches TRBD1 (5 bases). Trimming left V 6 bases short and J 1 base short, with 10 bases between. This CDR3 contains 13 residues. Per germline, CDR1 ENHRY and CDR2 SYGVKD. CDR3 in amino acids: CAIRTELSYEQYF. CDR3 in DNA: TGTGCCATCAGGACAGAGCTTTCCTACGAGCAGTACTTC.

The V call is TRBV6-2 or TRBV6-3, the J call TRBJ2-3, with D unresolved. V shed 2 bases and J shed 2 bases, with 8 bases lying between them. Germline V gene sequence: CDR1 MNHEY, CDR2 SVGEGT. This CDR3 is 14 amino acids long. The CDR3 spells CASSYGGDTDTQYF. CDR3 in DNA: TGTGCCAGCAGTTACGGTGGGGACACAGATACGCAGTATTTT.

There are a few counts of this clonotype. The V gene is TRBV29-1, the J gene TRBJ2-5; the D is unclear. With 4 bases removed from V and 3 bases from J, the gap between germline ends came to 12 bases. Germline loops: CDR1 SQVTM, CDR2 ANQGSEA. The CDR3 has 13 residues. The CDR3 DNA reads TGCAGCGTTGGTCGCCTCGTAAAAGAGACCCAGTACTTC. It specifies CSVGRLVKETQYF.

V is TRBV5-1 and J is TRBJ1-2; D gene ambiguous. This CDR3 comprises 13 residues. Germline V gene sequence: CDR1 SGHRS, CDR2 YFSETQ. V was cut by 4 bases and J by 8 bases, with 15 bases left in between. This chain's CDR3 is CASSVAVGRGYTF. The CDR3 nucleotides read TGCGCCAGCAGCGTGGCGGTAGGGAGAGGCTACACCTTC.

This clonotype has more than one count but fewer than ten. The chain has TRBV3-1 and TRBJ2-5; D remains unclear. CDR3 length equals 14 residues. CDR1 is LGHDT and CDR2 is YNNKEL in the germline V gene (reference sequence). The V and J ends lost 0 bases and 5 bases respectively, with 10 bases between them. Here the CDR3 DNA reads TGTGCCAGCAGCCAAGACGGTTCGTGGGAGACCCAGTACTTC. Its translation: CASSQDGSWETQYF.

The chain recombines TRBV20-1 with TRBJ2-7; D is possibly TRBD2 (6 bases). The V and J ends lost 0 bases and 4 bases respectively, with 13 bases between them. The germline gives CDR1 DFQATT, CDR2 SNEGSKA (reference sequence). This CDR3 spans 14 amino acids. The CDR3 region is CSARDPTRGYEQYF. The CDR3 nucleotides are TGCAGTGCTAGAGATCCCACCCGGGGGTACGAGCAGTACTTC.

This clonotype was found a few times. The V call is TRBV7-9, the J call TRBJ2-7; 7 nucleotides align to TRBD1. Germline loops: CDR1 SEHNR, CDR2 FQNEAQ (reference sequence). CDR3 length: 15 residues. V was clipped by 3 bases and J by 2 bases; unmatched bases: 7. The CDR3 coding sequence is TGTGCCAGCAGCTTCGGAGACAGGGCCACCTACGAGCAGTACTTC. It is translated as CASSFGDRATYEQYF.

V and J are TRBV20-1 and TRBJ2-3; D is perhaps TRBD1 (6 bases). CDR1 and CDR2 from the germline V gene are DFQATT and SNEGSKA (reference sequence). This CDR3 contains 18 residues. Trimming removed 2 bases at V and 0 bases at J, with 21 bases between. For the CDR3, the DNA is TGCAGTGCTAGACCTACAGGGTCCCGGGGTGCTAGCACAGATACGCAGTATTTT. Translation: CSARPTGSRGASTDTQYF.

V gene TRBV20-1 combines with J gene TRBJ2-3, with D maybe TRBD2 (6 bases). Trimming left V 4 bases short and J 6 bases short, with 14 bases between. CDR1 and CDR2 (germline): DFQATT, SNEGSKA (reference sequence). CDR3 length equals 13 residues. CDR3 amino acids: CSATPGRGDTQYF. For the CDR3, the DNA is TGCAGTGCTACCCCCGGACGGGGGGATACGCAGTATTTT.

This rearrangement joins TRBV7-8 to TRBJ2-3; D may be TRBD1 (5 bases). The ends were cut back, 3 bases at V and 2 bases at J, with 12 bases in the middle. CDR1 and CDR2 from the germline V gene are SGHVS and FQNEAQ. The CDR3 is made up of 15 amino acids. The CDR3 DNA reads TGTGCCAGCAGCTTCAGGGTCTCTGTCACAGATACGCAGTATTTT. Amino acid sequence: CASSFRVSVTDTQYF.

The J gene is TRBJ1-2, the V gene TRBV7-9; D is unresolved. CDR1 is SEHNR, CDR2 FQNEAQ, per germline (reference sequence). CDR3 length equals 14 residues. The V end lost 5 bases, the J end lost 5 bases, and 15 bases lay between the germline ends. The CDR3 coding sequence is TGTGCCAGCAGCCTATTTAAGGCGGGGTATGGCTACACCTTC. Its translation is CASSLFKAGYGYTF.

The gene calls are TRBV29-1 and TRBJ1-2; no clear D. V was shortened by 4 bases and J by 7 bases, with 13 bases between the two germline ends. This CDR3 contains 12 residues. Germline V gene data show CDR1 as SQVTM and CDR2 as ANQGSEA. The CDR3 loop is CSVAKGLGGYTF. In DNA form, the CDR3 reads TGCAGCGTTGCCAAGGGTCTAGGTGGCTACACCTTC. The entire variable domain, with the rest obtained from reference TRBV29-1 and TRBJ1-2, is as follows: SAVISQKPSRDICQRGTSLTIQCQVDSQVTMMFWYRQQPGQSLTLIATANQGSEATYESGFVIDKFPISRPNLTFSTLTVSNMSPEDSSIYLCSVAKGLGGYTFGSGTRLTVV.

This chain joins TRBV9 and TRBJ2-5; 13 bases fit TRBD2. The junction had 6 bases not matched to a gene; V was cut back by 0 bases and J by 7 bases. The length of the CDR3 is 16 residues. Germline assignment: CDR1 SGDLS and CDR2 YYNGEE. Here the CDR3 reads CASSVGTSGGEATQYF. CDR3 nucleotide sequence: TGTGCCAGCAGCGTAGGGACTAGCGGGGGTGAAGCGACCCAGTACTTC.

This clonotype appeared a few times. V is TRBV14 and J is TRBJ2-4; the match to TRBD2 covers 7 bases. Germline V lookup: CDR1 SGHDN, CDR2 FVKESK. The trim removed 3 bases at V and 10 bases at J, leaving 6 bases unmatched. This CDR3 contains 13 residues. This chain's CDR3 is CASSHLGGGIQYF. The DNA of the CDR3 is TGTGCCAGCAGCCACCTCGGGGGAGGGATTCAGTACTTC.